The sequence of this T cell receptor beta chain was determined in a study of CD8+CD57+ T cells in acquired aplastic anemia. This clonotype has ten or more counts. Trimming removed 4 bases from V and 6 bases from J, with 11 bases in between. Per germline, CDR1 SGHDT and CDR2 YYEEEE. The CDR3 sequence is 13 residues long. Genomic DNA, the template, was used for profiling of the TCR beta VDJ and CDR3. TCRdb re-analysed the reads in MiXCR, keeping a single row per CDR3 protein. Of 50,000 or so distinct CDR3 sequences listed, around 50% were seen once; the top ten hold about 16%. It was patients with CD8+CD57+ cell expansion by flow cytometry who were chosen for sequencing. Every patient had severe acquired aplastic anemia.

The sample consisted of sorted CD4+, CD8+, or CD8+CD57+ T cells (not recorded which) from PBMCs. This sequence originates from a human donor with aplastic anemia. This chain joins TRBV5-6 and TRBJ1-5; D is unclear. In DNA, the CDR3 is TGTGCCAGCAGCCCCATTTCGGGTCAGCCCCAGCATTTT. Translating it yields CASSPISGQPQHF.